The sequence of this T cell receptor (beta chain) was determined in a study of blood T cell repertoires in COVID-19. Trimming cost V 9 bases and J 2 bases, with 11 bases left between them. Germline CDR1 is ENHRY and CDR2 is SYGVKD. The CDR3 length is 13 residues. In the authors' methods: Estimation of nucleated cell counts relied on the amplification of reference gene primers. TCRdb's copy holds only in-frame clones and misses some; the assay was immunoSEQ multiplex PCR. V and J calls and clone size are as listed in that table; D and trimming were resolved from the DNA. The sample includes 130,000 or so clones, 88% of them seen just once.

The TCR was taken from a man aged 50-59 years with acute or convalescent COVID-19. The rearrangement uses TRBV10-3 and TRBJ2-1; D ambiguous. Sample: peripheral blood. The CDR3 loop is CAIATTTYNEQFF. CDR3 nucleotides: TGTGCCATTGCTACCACTACCTACAATGAGCAGTTCTTC.